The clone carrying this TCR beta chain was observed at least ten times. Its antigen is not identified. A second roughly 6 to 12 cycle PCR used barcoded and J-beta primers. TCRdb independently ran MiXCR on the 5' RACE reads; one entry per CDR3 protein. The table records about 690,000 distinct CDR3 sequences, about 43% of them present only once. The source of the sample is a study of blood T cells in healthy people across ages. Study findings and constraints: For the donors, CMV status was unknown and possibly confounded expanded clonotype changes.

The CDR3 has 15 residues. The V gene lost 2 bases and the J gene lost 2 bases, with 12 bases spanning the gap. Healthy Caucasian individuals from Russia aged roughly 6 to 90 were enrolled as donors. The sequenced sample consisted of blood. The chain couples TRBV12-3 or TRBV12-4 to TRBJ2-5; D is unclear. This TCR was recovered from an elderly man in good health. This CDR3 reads CASSLLNAGQETQYF. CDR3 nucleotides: TGTGCCAGCAGTTTACTAAACGCAGGACAAGAGACCCAGTACTTC.